This TCR beta chain came from a study of T cell responses to AZD1222 COVID-19 vaccine. Whole-study context: Analysis merged second doses at about 4 or about 12 weeks.

A word on this clone: The antigen is unknown.

The method was immunoSEQ multiplex PCR; TCRdb's version includes in-frame clones alone and lacks a portion of them. The table lists some 120,000 clones, approximately 87% of them singletons. The CDR3 is made up of 16 amino acids. Germline CDR1 SNHLY, CDR2 FYNNEI. Trimming cost V 1 base and J 5 bases, with 15 bases left between them. Regarding the study as a whole: Sampled repertoires all dated from after the peak T cell response. The number of AZD1222 recipients seropositive at baseline was only 6 or 7. Clonal diversity was possibly underestimated; the donors were predominantly white British and more often female.

The source is an adult in good health. The chain recombines TRBV2 with TRBJ1-5; D remains unclear. Source: peripheral blood, taken on day 0 of AZD1222 vaccination. The CDR3 sequence: CASSEGGLRSYQPQHF. In DNA, the CDR3 is TGTGCCAGCAGTGAAGGAGGGCTCAGATCGTATCAGCCCCAGCATTTT.